This T cell receptor (beta chain) came from a study of T cell responses to AZD1222 COVID-19 vaccine. Findings of the study overall: Among AZD1222 vaccinees, only 5 to 7 were seropositive at baseline. Spike regions recognized by vaccine-associated CD4 TCRs spanned the protein, led by 160-218 and 743-854. White British ancestry dominated among donors, who included more females, and clonal diversity was possibly underestimated. Unmutated variant regions are reportedly targeted by nearly half of spike-specific TCRs.

Comments on this clone: Its matching antigen is unknown.

Data came from immunoSEQ multiplex PCR; TCRdb stores just in-frame clones and leaves some out. The repertoire holds under 130,000 clones, with approximately 88% as singletons. The receptor comes from an adult in good health. The sequencing here drew on peripheral blood, taken on day 0 of AZD1222 vaccination.

The CDR3 DNA sequence: TGCGCCAGCAGCCAAGGGCCCCCGTCTAGCGGGAGTTCTGGTGAGCAGTTCTTC. It is translated as CASSQGPPSSGSSGEQFF. The chain employs TRBV4-3 and TRBJ2-1; 10 bases fit TRBD2. The CDR3 contains 18 residues. V dropped 1 base and J dropped 9; count of bases not matched to a gene: 15. Germline CDR1 LGHNA, CDR2 YSLEER.